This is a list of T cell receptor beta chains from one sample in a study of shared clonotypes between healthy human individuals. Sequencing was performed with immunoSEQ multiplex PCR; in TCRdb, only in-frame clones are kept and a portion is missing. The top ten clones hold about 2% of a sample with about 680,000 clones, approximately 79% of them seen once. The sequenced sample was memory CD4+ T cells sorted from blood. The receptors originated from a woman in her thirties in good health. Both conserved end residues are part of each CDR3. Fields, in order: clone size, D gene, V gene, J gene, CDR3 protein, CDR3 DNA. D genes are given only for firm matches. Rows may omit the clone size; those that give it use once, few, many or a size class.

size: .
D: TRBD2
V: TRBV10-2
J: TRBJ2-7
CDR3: CATQTPGLAMSYEQYF
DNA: TGCGCCACCCAAACTCCGGGACTAGCTATGTCCTACGAGCAGTACTTC

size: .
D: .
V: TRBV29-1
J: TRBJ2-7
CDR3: CSVRRAQQGEQYF
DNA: TGCAGCGTTCGGAGGGCTCAACAAGGCGAGCAGTACTTC

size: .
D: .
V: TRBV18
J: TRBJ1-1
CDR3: CASSPPQGTEAFF
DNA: TGTGCCAGCTCACCACCGCAAGGGACTGAAGCTTTCTTT

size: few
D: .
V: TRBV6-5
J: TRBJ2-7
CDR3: CASRRQVSSYEQYF
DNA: TGTGCCAGCAGACGACAGGTTAGCTCCTACGAGCAGTACTTC

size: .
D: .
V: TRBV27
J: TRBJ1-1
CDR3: CASSTAHDSNTEAFF
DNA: TGTGCCAGCAGTACCGCACACGATAGCAACACTGAAGCTTTCTTT

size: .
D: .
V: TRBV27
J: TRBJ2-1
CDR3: CASSLFVDQRTYNEQFF
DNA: TGTGCCAGCAGTTTATTTGTAGACCAAAGAACATACAATGAGCAGTTCTTC

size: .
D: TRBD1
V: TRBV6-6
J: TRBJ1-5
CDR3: CASRTGTGGNQPQHF
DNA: TGTGCCAGCAGGACCGGGACAGGGGGCAATCAGCCCCAGCATTTT

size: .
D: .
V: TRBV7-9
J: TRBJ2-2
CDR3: CASSLVDGVLTGELFF
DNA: TGTGCCAGCAGCTTAGTTGATGGGGTTCTCACCGGGGAGCTGTTTTTT

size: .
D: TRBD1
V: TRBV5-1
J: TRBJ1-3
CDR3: CASSYGTEGNTIYF
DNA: TGCGCCAGCAGTTACGGGACAGAGGGAAACACCATATATTTT

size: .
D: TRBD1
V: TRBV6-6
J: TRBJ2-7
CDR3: CASSAGTGVIEQYF
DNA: TGTGCCAGCAGTGCCGGGACAGGGGTTATTGAGCAGTACTTC

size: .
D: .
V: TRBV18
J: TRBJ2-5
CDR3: CASSPGFQETQYF
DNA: TGTGCCAGCTCACCGGGGTTCCAAGAGACCCAGTACTTC

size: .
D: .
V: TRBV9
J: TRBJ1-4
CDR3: CASSLEGGPNEKLFF
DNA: TGTGCCAGCAGCCTGGAGGGGGGACCGAATGAAAAACTGTTTTTT

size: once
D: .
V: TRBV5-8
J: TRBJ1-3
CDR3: CASSLNGQLGNTIYF
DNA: TGTGCCAGCAGCTTGAATGGACAGCTTGGAAACACCATATATTTT

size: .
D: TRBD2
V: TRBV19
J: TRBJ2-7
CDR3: CASSMVGTSGRLFYEQYF
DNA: TGTGCCAGTAGTATGGTGGGGACTAGCGGGAGGTTATTCTACGAGCAGTACTTC

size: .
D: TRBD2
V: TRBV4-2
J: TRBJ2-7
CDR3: CASSPAKLAGELEQYF
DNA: TGTGCCAGCAGCCCGGCCAAACTAGCGGGAGAATTAGAGCAGTACTTC

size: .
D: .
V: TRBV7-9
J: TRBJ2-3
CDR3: CASSLGEGDNTDTQYF
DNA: TGTGCCAGCAGCCTCGGTGAAGGGGACAACACAGATACGCAGTATTTT

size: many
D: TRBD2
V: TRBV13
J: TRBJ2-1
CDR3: CASSLEVLAGDNEQFF
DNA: TGTGCCAGCAGCTTAGAAGTTCTAGCGGGAGACAATGAGCAGTTCTTC

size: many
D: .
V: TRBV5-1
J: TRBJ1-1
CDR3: CASSQGKEGLNTEAFF
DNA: TGCGCCAGCAGTCAAGGGAAGGAGGGTTTGAACACTGAAGCTTTCTTT

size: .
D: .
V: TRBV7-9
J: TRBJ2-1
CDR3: CASSSRSGSNEQFF
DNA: TGTGCCAGCAGCTCCCGATCCGGGTCCAATGAGCAGTTCTTC

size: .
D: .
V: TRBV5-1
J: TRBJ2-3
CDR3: CASSLGVRDPDTQYF
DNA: TGCGCCAGCAGCTTGGGTGTCAGGGATCCAGATACGCAGTATTTT

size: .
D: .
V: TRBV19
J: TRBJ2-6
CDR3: CASSSPGVPSGANVLTF
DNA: TGTGCCAGTAGTAGTCCAGGGGTCCCTTCTGGGGCCAACGTCCTGACTTTC

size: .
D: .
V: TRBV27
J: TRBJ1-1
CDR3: CASSSPLYTTEAFF
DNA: TGTGCCAGCAGTTCCCCGTTATATACCACTGAAGCTTTCTTT

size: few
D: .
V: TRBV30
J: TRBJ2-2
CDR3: CAWSVRQTGELFF
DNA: TGTGCCTGGAGTGTACGGCAGACCGGGGAGCTGTTTTTT

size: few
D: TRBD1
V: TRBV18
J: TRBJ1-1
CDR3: CASSPTGGLTEAFF
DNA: TGTGCCAGCTCACCGACAGGGGGCCTCACTGAAGCTTTCTTT

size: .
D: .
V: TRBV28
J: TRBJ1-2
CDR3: CASSKENYGYTF
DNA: TGTGCCAGCAGTAAAGAAAACTATGGCTACACCTTC

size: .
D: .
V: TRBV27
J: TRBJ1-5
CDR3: CASSFNRDSNQPQHF
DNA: TGTGCCAGCAGTTTCAACCGAGATAGCAATCAGCCCCAGCATTTT